This is a list of T cell receptor beta chains from one sample in a study of CD8+ T cells in alopecia areata. Generated by immunoSEQ multiplex PCR, the TCRdb table keeps only in-frame clones and is missing some. The sample includes about 110,000 clones, roughly 84% of them seen just once. The material was CD8+ T cells sorted from blood, obtained at week 24, from a patient treated with tofacitinib. The receptor set was obtained from a human donor with alopecia areata. Each CDR3 is given with its conserved first and last residue. A D gene is named only where the DNA matches it firmly. Expanded clones are given a class, and other clones once, few, many or no size at all.

J: TRBJ2-2; D: NA; V: TRBV6-5; size: NA; CDR3: CASTYKYLNTGELFF; DNA: TGTGCCAGCACCTACAAGTATTTGAACACCGGGGAGCTGTTTTTT
J: TRBJ2-1; D: TRBD1; V: TRBV29-1; size: NA; CDR3: CSAGTVVDEQFF; DNA: TGCAGCGCTGGGACAGTGGTCGATGAGCAGTTCTTC
J: TRBJ2-1; D: NA; V: TRBV29-1; size: NA; CDR3: CSVEGQSVPEQFF; DNA: TGCAGCGTTGAAGGTCAAAGTGTGCCTGAGCAGTTCTTC
J: TRBJ2-1; D: NA; V: TRBV9; size: NA; CDR3: CASSVPGDYNEQFF; DNA: TGTGCCAGCAGCGTACCGGGGGACTACAATGAGCAGTTCTTC
J: TRBJ1-2; D: NA; V: TRBV5-4; size: NA; CDR3: CASRGANYGYTF; DNA: TGTGCCAGCAGGGGGGCGAACTATGGCTACACCTTC
J: TRBJ2-7; D: TRBD1; V: TRBV7-6; size: NA; CDR3: CASSLGQGKIYEQYF; DNA: TGTGCCAGCAGCCTAGGACAGGGTAAGATCTACGAGCAGTACTTC
J: TRBJ1-3; D: NA; V: TRBV27; size: NA; CDR3: CASSLSGTSGNTIYF; DNA: TGTGCCAGCAGTTTATCCGGGACCTCTGGAAACACCATATATTTT
J: TRBJ1-6; D: TRBD1; V: TRBV19; size: once; CDR3: CASSTTGGDSPLHF; DNA: TGTGCCAGTAGTACAACAGGGGGAGATTCACCCCTCCACTTT
J: TRBJ2-6; D: TRBD1; V: TRBV15; size: NA; CDR3: CATSPRQGVSGANVLTF; DNA: TGTGCCACCAGCCCCCGACAGGGGGTCTCTGGGGCCAACGTCCTGACTTTC
J: TRBJ1-5; D: NA; V: TRBV30; size: few; CDR3: CAWIQGQPQHF; DNA: TGTGCCTGGATACAGGGTCAGCCCCAGCATTTT
J: TRBJ2-5; D: NA; V: TRBV7-8; size: NA; CDR3: CASSPAGTQETQYF; DNA: TGTGCCAGCAGCCCGGCCGGGACCCAAGAGACCCAGTACTTC
J: TRBJ2-7; D: TRBD1; V: TRBV7-6; size: few; CDR3: CASSGRDSASYEQYF; DNA: TGTGCCAGCAGCGGACGGGACAGTGCCTCCTACGAGCAGTACTTC
J: TRBJ2-3; D: NA; V: TRBV7-9; size: NA; CDR3: CASSSKNPEVPSTDTQYF; DNA: TGTGCCAGCAGCTCCAAAAACCCCGAGGTACCAAGCACAGATACGCAGTATTTT
J: TRBJ2-7; D: NA; V: TRBV27; size: NA; CDR3: CASSYTGTPSYEQYF; DNA: TGTGCCAGCAGTTACACCGGGACCCCTTCCTACGAGCAGTACTTC
J: TRBJ2-2; D: NA; V: TRBV29-1; size: NA; CDR3: CSVDSPRTGELFF; DNA: TGCAGCGTTGACAGCCCACGAACCGGGGAGCTGTTTTTT
J: TRBJ2-7; D: NA; V: TRBV5-1; size: NA; CDR3: CASSFHTSREQYF; DNA: TGCGCCAGCAGCTTTCACACTTCCCGCGAGCAGTACTTC
J: TRBJ1-2; D: NA; V: TRBV4-3; size: NA; CDR3: CASSQDRGGIDGYTF; DNA: TGCGCCAGCAGCCAAGATCGGGGGGGCATCGATGGCTACACCTTC
J: TRBJ2-5; D: NA; V: TRBV7-9; size: NA; CDR3: CASSLGWAGMETQYF; DNA: TGTGCCAGCAGCTTAGGCTGGGCAGGGATGGAGACCCAGTACTTC
J: TRBJ2-6; D: NA; V: TRBV5-5; size: NA; CDR3: CASSLDGGSSGANVLTF; DNA: TGTGCCAGCAGCCTGGATGGGGGTTCCTCTGGGGCCAACGTCCTGACTTTC
J: TRBJ2-1; D: TRBD2; V: TRBV7-8; size: NA; CDR3: CASSFRLATYNEQFF; DNA: TGTGCCAGCAGCTTTAGACTAGCTACCTACAATGAGCAGTTCTTC
J: TRBJ2-7; D: TRBD1; V: TRBV5-1; size: NA; CDR3: CASSLTHSGTGSEQYF; DNA: TGCGCCAGCAGCTTGACCCATTCCGGGACAGGGAGCGAGCAGTACTTC
J: TRBJ1-5; D: NA; V: TRBV19; size: NA; CDR3: CASSIDRPPDYSNQPQHF; DNA: TGTGCCAGTAGCATCGACAGGCCGCCGGACTATAGCAATCAGCCCCAGCATTTT
J: TRBJ2-7; D: NA; V: TRBV5-6; size: NA; CDR3: CASSTHGAVEQYF; DNA: TGTGCCAGCAGCACGCACGGTGCCGTCGAGCAGTACTTC